These 30 T cell receptor beta chains were sequenced from one sample in a study of blood T cell repertoires in COVID-19. Some clones are missing from TCRdb's copy, which holds only in-frame ones; the method was immunoSEQ multiplex PCR. The sample contains hundreds of thousands of clones, about 90% of which appear only once. Sequenced sample: PBMCs or T cells enriched from blood (not recorded which). The source is a woman aged 25-40 years who had recovered from COVID-19.

This chain joins TRBV4-1 and TRBJ2-7, with 16 nucleotides matching TRBD2. Germline V gene sequence: CDR1 MGHRA, CDR2 YSYEKL. The CDR3 has 18 residues. The J segment lost 4 bases and the V segment lost 5 bases, leaving 11 bases of the junction unmatched. The DNA of the CDR3 is TGCGCCAGCAGCAAGACTGGGACTAGCGGGGGGGCCCCGTACGAGCAGTACTTC. Its protein is CASSKTGTSGGAPYEQYF.

This clone was counted once. The gene calls are TRBV6-5 and TRBJ1-4; 8 nucleotides agree with TRBD1. The V segment lost 5 bases and the J segment 8 bases; nucleotides outside the gene matches: 10. This CDR3 contains 15 residues. In germline, CDR1 is MNHEY, CDR2 SVGAGI. The DNA of the CDR3 is TGTGCCAGCAGTCAGGGCAGCAGGGGGCGCGAAAAACTGTTTTTT. This translates into CASSQGSRGREKLFF.

V gene TRBV18 combines with J gene TRBJ1-3; the match to TRBD1 covers 7 bases. V lost 1 base to trimming and J lost 4 bases; unmatched junction nucleotides: 7. The CDR3 runs to 16 residues. CDR1 is KGHSH and CDR2 is LQKENI in the germline V gene. The CDR3 here is CASSPLVPGQGNTIYF. The DNA for the CDR3 is TGTGCCAGCTCACCACTCGTCCCGGGACAGGGAAACACCATATATTTT.

The chain joins TRBV5-6 to TRBJ2-7, with a weak D call TRBD2 (6 bases). CDR1 is SGHDT, CDR2 YYEEEE, per germline. Trimming took 5 bases from V and 3 from J, leaving 15 bases between them. The CDR3 runs to 14 residues. The CDR3 nucleotides are TGTGCCAGCAGTGAGGGACTTACCGACTACGAGCAGTACTTC. This encodes CASSEGLTDYEQYF.

The chain combines TRBV12-5 with TRBJ2-1, with TRBD2 matching over 7 bases. The V gene's germline CDR1 is LGHNT and CDR2 FRNRAP. The CDR3 runs to 15 residues. The trim removed 2 bases at V and 4 bases at J, leaving 5 bases unmatched. The CDR3 is CASGLMRGSYNEQFF. Written as DNA, the CDR3 is TGTGCTAGTGGTTTGATGCGGGGGAGTTACAATGAGCAGTTCTTC.

This chain uses TRBV12-5 with TRBJ1-5; 8 nucleotides match TRBD1. V trimming: 3 bases; J trimming: 0 bases; junction bases outside the gene matches: 13. This CDR3 is built from 19 residues. Per the germline V gene, CDR1 is LGHNT and CDR2 is FRNRAP. The CDR3 DNA follows: TGTGCTAGTGGTTTCCTCGGACAGGGAGGGGAAAGTAGCAATCAGCCCCAGCATTTT. It specifies CASGFLGQGGESSNQPQHF.

The rearrangement joins TRBV24-1 to TRBJ1-2; 10 bases map to TRBD1. The CDR3 loop spans 15 amino acids. V lost 3 bases, J lost 5 bases, and 5 bases stayed unmatched. Germline V gives CDR1 KGHDR, CDR2 SFDVKD. The CDR3 nucleotides read TGTGCCACCAGTGATGCGACAGGGGGCCAGTATGGCTACACCTTC. Translated: CATSDATGGQYGYTF.

This clone was detected once. V is TRBV4-3 and J is TRBJ1-3; 10 positions match TRBD1. V shed 1 base and J 4 bases; nucleotides not matched to a gene: 4. This CDR3 comprises 16 residues. Germline-derived CDR1 and CDR2 are LGHNA and YSLEER. The CDR3 DNA reads as TGCGCCAGCAGCCAAGTGGGACAGGGGATAGGAAACACCATATATTTT. This translates into CASSQVGQGIGNTIYF.

This clone was counted between two and nine times. The V and J genes are TRBV30 and TRBJ1-5; 8 bases map to TRBD1. Germline values: CDR1 GTSNPN, CDR2 SVGIG (reference sequence). This CDR3 has 15 residues. With V trimmed by 2 bases and J by 4 bases, 7 bases remained unmatched. The DNA of the CDR3 is TGTGCCTGGAGTAACCACAGGGGGGGGAATCAGCCCCAGCATTTT. The encoded protein is CAWSNHRGGNQPQHF.

The chain employs TRBV10-3 and TRBJ2-1; D may be TRBD1 (7 bases). There are 14 residues in the CDR3. The V end was cut by 5 bases, the J end by 5 bases, with 13 bases between. Germline V gives CDR1 ENHRY, CDR2 SYGVKD. For the CDR3, the DNA is TGTGCCATCAGTCGCAGGGGGGAGGACAATGAGCAGTTCTTC. It encodes CAISRRGEDNEQFF.

The chain combines TRBV5-1 with TRBJ1-3; perhaps TRBD1 as D (6 bases). This CDR3 comprises 16 residues. The V end lost 0 bases, the J end lost 1 base, and 11 bases lay between the germline ends. Germline V lookup: CDR1 SGHRS, CDR2 YFSETQ. The CDR3 here is CASSLGRTGSGNTIYF. CDR3 bases: TGCGCCAGCAGCTTGGGCCGAACAGGGTCTGGAAACACCATATATTTT.

The gene calls are TRBV5-8 and TRBJ1-3; D uncertain. V was clipped by 4 bases and J by 1 base, with 9 bases between them. Germline V gene sequence: CDR1 SGHTS, CDR2 YDEGEE. The CDR3 has 14 residues. Here the CDR3 reads CASSRQVSGNTIYF. Here the CDR3 DNA reads TGTGCCAGCAGCCGACAAGTTTCTGGAAACACCATATATTTT.

In its sample, this clone was seen a few times. CDR3: CASSLGAPPYEQYF. CDR3 coding DNA: TGTGCCAGCAGCTTAGGTGCGCCTCCCTACGAGCAGTACTTC. V and J are TRBV7-8 and TRBJ2-7; D is unresolved. This CDR3 has 14 amino acids. Per the germline V gene, CDR1 is SGHVS and CDR2 is FQNEAQ. V gave up 1 base and J gave up 2 bases, with 9 bases separating them.

The chain has TRBV7-6 and TRBJ1-3, with 7 bases aligning to TRBD1. V shed 5 bases, J shed 6 bases, and the junction held 13 bases outside the gene matches. Germline-derived CDR1 and CDR2 are SGHVS and FNYEAQ. The CDR3 length is 16 residues. CDR3 residues: CASSRLLRDSKNTIYF. The CDR3 bases are TGTGCCAGCAGCCGCCTCCTCCGGGACAGCAAAAACACCATATATTTT.

This rearrangement joins TRBV14 to TRBJ2-7; 7 bases align to TRBD1. V shed 4 bases and J 3 bases; nucleotides not matched to a gene: 6. The germline gives CDR1 SGHDN, CDR2 FVKESK. CDR3 length: 14 amino acids. The CDR3 here is CASSLRDRYYEQYF. The CDR3 DNA follows: TGTGCCAGCAGCCTAAGGGACAGATACTACGAGCAGTACTTC. Full variable domain (remainder filled in from reference TRBV14 and TRBJ2-7): EAGVTQFPSHSVIEKGQTVTLRCDPISGHDNLYWYRRVMGKEIKFLLHFVKESKQDESGMPNNRFLAERTGGTYSTLKVQPAELEDSGVYFCASSLRDRYYEQYFGPGTRLTVT.

V gene TRBV3-1 (or the pseudogene TRBV3-2) combines with J gene TRBJ2-7; 10 positions match TRBD2. The junction had 8 bases not matched to a gene; V was cut back by 4 bases and J by 2 bases. This CDR3 contains 16 residues. Per germline, CDR1 LGHDT and CDR2 YNNKEL (reference sequence). The CDR3 DNA is TGTGCCAGCAGCCCCCAGCTGACTAGCGGGCCCTACGAGCAGTACTTC. Its translation: CASSPQLTSGPYEQYF.

The chain recombines TRBV15 with TRBJ1-4; D perhaps matches TRBD1 (5 bases). V dropped 0 bases and J dropped 6 bases, with 8 bases sitting between them. The CDR3 has 14 residues. Germline values: CDR1 LNHNV, CDR2 YYDKDF (reference sequence). CDR3 in amino acids: CATSRDRADEKLFF. As DNA, the CDR3 is TGTGCCACCAGCAGAGACAGGGCCGATGAAAAACTGTTTTTT. Full variable domain (outside the CDR3, taken from reference TRBV15 and TRBJ1-4): DAMVIQNPRYQVTQFGKPVTLSCSQTLNHNVMYWYQQKSSQAPKLLFHYYDKDFNNEADTPDNFQSRRPNTSFCFLDIRSPGLGDTAMYLCATSRDRADEKLFFGSGTQLSVL.

The chain recombines TRBV19 with TRBJ2-5, with 10 bases matching TRBD2. V dropped 5 bases and J dropped 4; count of bases not matched to a gene: 4. The CDR3 sequence is 14 residues long. Germline V gives CDR1 LNHDA, CDR2 SQIVND (reference sequence). Here the CDR3 reads CASSLAGEGETQYF. The CDR3 region has the DNA TGTGCCAGTAGTCTAGCGGGGGAGGGAGAGACCCAGTACTTC.

A single count supports this clone. The chain links TRBV10-2 to TRBJ2-7, with 12 bases aligning to TRBD2. CDR3 length: 19 residues. The germline gives CDR1 WSHSY, CDR2 SAAADI. The J segment lost 5 bases and the V segment lost 6 bases, leaving 20 bases of the junction unmatched. Written as DNA, the CDR3 is TGCGCCAGCAGCCAATTCTCTAGCGGGGGGGCCTCTCGACTGAACGAGCAGTACTTC. Protein sequence: CASSQFSSGGASRLNEQYF.

The chain couples TRBV5-1 to TRBJ1-3, with TRBD1 matching over 7 bases. With V trimmed by 4 bases and J by 1 base, 8 bases remained unmatched. CDR3 size: 16 residues. The germline CDR1 and CDR2 sequences are SGHRS and YFSETQ. The chain's CDR3 is CASSKGTELSGNTIYF. CDR3 sequence (DNA): TGCGCCAGCAGCAAAGGGACAGAGCTTTCTGGAAACACCATATATTTT.

The V and J genes are TRBV10-3 and TRBJ1-1; D is perhaps TRBD1 (5 bases). V shed 6 bases and J shed 2 bases, with 10 bases lying between them. Germline V gives CDR1 ENHRY, CDR2 SYGVKD. CDR3 length: 13 amino acids. CDR3 residues: CAISREANTEAFF. CDR3 in DNA: TGTGCCATCAGCAGGGAAGCAAACACTGAAGCTTTCTTT.

The J gene is TRBJ1-2, the V gene TRBV27; maybe TRBD1 (6 bases). This CDR3 has 14 amino acids. The V gene's germline CDR1 is MNHEY and CDR2 SMNVEV (reference sequence). V dropped 4 bases and J dropped 6 bases, with 15 bases sitting between them. Written as DNA, the CDR3 is TGTGCCAGCAGTTCCCCTCTCCGACAGGATGGCTACACCTTC. Translation: CASSSPLRQDGYTF.

The chain links TRBV5-1 to TRBJ2-3; D not resolved. The V end was cut by 0 bases, the J end by 2 bases, with 7 bases between. Germline-derived CDR1 and CDR2 are SGHRS and YFSETQ. The CDR3 has 14 amino acids. CDR3 in amino acids: CASSLDSHTDTQYF. In DNA, the CDR3 is TGCGCCAGCAGCTTGGACTCTCACACAGATACGCAGTATTTT.

The CDR3 bases are TGTGCCACCAGTGATTCCCGGGACAGCTCCTACGAGCAGTACTTC. Its protein is CATSDSRDSSYEQYF. This sequence joins TRBV24-1 and TRBJ2-7, with TRBD1 identical over 7 bases. The CDR3 runs to 15 residues. V was pared by 2 bases and J by 0 bases, with 3 bases of the junction left unmatched. Germline V gene data show CDR1 as KGHDR and CDR2 as SFDVKD.

The chain has TRBV18 and TRBJ2-5; 9 nucleotides match TRBD2. J lost 2 bases, V lost 1 base, and 2 bases had no gene match. Germline CDR1 is KGHSH and CDR2 is LQKENI. The CDR3 has 15 amino acids. DNA of the CDR3: TGTGCCAGCTCACCACTAGCGGGGGTTCAAGAGACCCAGTACTTC. Its protein product is CASSPLAGVQETQYF.

This chain links TRBV19 with TRBJ1-2, with TRBD1 identical over 10 bases. Germline V gene data show CDR1 as LNHDA and CDR2 as SQIVND (reference sequence). The CDR3 loop spans 14 amino acids. V dropped 5 bases and J dropped 4; count of bases not matched to a gene: 4. This CDR3 is CASSLGQGTYGYTF. Here the CDR3 DNA reads TGTGCCAGTAGTTTGGGACAGGGGACCTATGGCTACACCTTC.

This chain links TRBV2 with TRBJ1-3; 7 nucleotides agree with TRBD1. J lost 0 bases, V lost 6 bases, and 2 bases had no gene match. The CDR3 has 14 amino acids. CDR1 and CDR2 (germline): SNHLY, FYNNEI. The DNA of the CDR3 is TGTGCCAGCAGCGGGACAGCCTCTGGAAACACCATATATTTT. This encodes CASSGTASGNTIYF. The variable domain in full, with the rest retrieved from reference TRBV2 and TRBJ1-3, is EPEVTQTPSHQVTQMGQEVILRCVPISNHLYFYWYRQILGQKVEFLVSFYNNEISEKSEIFDDQFSVERPDGSNFTLKIRSTKLEDSAMYFCASSGTASGNTIYFGEGSWLTVV.

The genes are TRBV6-2 or TRBV6-3 and TRBJ1-6; perhaps TRBD1 as D (6 bases). The V end lost 4 bases, the J end lost 3 bases, and 10 bases lay between the germline ends. The CDR3 totals 15 residues. Germline assignment: CDR1 MNHEY and CDR2 SVGEGT. Written as DNA, the CDR3 is TGTGCCAGCAGTTCCCCCAGGGGCTATAATTCACCCCTCCACTTT. As protein: CASSSPRGYNSPLHF.

V usage is TRBV24-1 and J usage is TRBJ1-4; TRBD1 agrees at 9 bases. Germline V gene data show CDR1 as KGHDR and CDR2 as SFDVKD. CDR3 length: 15 residues. V lost 4 bases to trimming and J lost 8 bases; unmatched junction nucleotides: 7. CDR3 in amino acids: CATSDSQGAGEKLFF. CDR3 nucleotides: TGTGCCACCAGTGACTCACAGGGGGCAGGGGAAAAACTGTTTTTT.

This clone was counted once. The chain recombines TRBV30 with TRBJ2-4; D not certain. The CDR3 is 12 residues long. The V gene lost 2 bases and the J gene lost 6 bases, with 8 bases spanning the gap. Germline lookup yields CDR1 GTSNPN and CDR2 SVGIG (reference sequence). The CDR3 nucleotides are TGTGCCTGGAGTATTTCCGGAAACATTCAGTACTTC. It is translated as CAWSISGNIQYF.